In its sample, the clone carrying this T cell receptor (beta chain) was seen a few times. Its antigen is unidentified. The study ran its PCR with 60 Vbeta and 13 Jbeta primers. TCRdb keeps only in-frame clones here, not all; method: immunoSEQ multiplex PCR. The data hold some 200,000 clones, with 65% to 90% observed a single time. The germline gives CDR1 MGHDK, CDR2 SYGVNS. The CDR3 length is 13 residues. The J segment lost 9 bases and the V segment lost 8 bases, leaving 9 bases of the junction unmatched. The record originates from a study of cytomegalovirus exposure and HLA in healthy donors. Study-wide context: An analysis done earlier identified 95 million to 140 million unique TCR beta sequences from approximately 200 million T cells. Assignment to the Caucasian-associated ancestry cluster applied to approximately 80% of the approximately 360 genotyped donors.

Findings and limits, study-wide: Diagnosis of cytomegalovirus status made by the classifier reportedly showed high specificity and sensitivity. Most observed TCR sequences were rare, whereas some public TCRs were detected in many donors.

This chain uses TRBV25-1 with TRBJ2-1; 8 nucleotides agree with TRBD1. Sequencing was carried out using PBMCs. This receptor was identified in a middle-aged man in good health and CMV-seropositive. The CDR3 loop reads CASHLRGQGEQFF. The CDR3 nucleotides read TGTGCCAGCCACCTCAGGGGGCAGGGTGAGCAGTTCTTC.